This TCR beta chain derives from a study of CD8 T cells in ankylosing spondylitis (dated by TCRdb to about 2017). With regard to the full study: To find TCR variants linked to disease, the study profiled T cell receptor beta repertoires in ankylosing spondylitis patients and healthy donors. The full study cohort was made up of 25 ankylosing spondylitis patients and about a hundred healthy donors. Peripheral blood samples were taken, and synovial fluid was additionally collected from ankylosing spondylitis patients.

A word on this clonotype: Its target antigen remains unknown. The sample holds no much larger clone one base away, and base qualities are not on file.

The data were produced on an Illumina HiSeq 2500. Quantitative 5'-RACE with molecular barcodes was used to prepare TCR beta libraries. Processing in the source paper ran as follows. A new computational method based on a probabilistic model of VDJ rearrangement was used to identify disease-linked TCR variants. TCRdb trimmed public reads at Q25 via fastp, called clones via MiXCR and kept in-frame beta chains. Every entry covers one CDR3 protein and lists the most common genes and DNA from its rows. These V and J calls are TCRdb output, not the study's own analysis. This sample lists 800,000 to 900,000 distinct CDR3 sequences; 10% to 15% were detected once. The ten largest clones capture 0.51% of the sample. General study outcomes and caveats: According to the report, matched synovial fluid samples from ankylosing spondylitis patients were significantly enriched for the disease-linked clones. A CD8+ phenotype was shown by the disease-linked clones, which were found at relatively low frequencies in peripheral blood. Some motif variants were previously reported in synovial fluid and blood of reactive arthritis patients, suggesting common disease-initiation mechanisms. A TCR beta motif of about eight highly homologous amino acid variants appeared characteristic of blood from ankylosing spondylitis patients.

From the cysteine up to the phenylalanine, the CDR3 has a length of 19 residues. The DNA shown is the 57-base CDR3, in frame from base 1. This receptor was obtained from a male donor with ankylosing spondylitis. The sample consisted of blood, either unsorted or a sorted T cell fraction (not recorded which). The sequence links TRBV12-3 or TRBV12-4 to TRBJ2-6; no D gene is confidently identified. Here the CDR3 is given as CTCSLLGLPLERRANVLTF. The nucleotides are TGTACCTGCAGTTTATTGGGTCTGCCGTTGGAAAGGCGGGCCAACGTCCTGACTTTC.